These T cell receptor beta chains were read from a single sample in a study of OX40 agonist ivuxolimab in advanced cancers. Method: immunoSEQ multiplex PCR; TCRdb's copy keeps in-frame clones and lacks some. This table has tens of thousands of clones, 80% to 90% appearing once. The material was CD4+ or CD8+ T cells sorted from blood, obtained in a trial of the OX40 agonist ivuxolimab. The receptors here all came from an adult with an advanced solid tumor such as melanoma, head and neck, liver or kidney cancer. Both conserved end residues are part of each CDR3. D genes are given only for firm matches. Rows may omit the clone size; those that give it use once, few, many or a size class.

clone size	V gene	D gene	J gene	CDR3 protein	CDR3 DNA
-	TRBV6-6	-	TRBJ1-6	CASSRLPGESPLHF	TGTGCCAGCAGCCGTCTTCCGGGGGAATCACCCCTCCACTTT
-	TRBV5-1	-	TRBJ2-5	CASSLVPGITSETQYF	TGCGCCAGCAGCTTGGTTCCAGGGATTACATCAGAGACCCAGTACTTC
-	TRBV5-1	-	TRBJ1-2	CASSILQGGYGYTF	TGCGCCAGCAGCATCCTACAGGGTGGCTATGGCTACACCTTC
-	TRBV5-1	-	TRBJ2-1	CASSLEGQFYNEQFF	TGCGCCAGCAGCTTGGAGGGGCAGTTTTACAATGAGCAGTTCTTC
-	TRBV10-3	-	TRBJ1-5	CAISGSAVNQPQHF	TGTGCCATCAGTGGCTCGGCGGTCAATCAGCCCCAGCATTTT
-	TRBV29-1	TRBD2	TRBJ2-3	CSVVRLAGGLDTQYF	TGCAGCGTCGTGCGGCTAGCGGGGGGCTTGGATACGCAGTATTTT
-	TRBV7-9	TRBD1	TRBJ2-5	CASSLPQGAVEQETQYF	TGTGCCAGCAGCTTACCCCAGGGGGCTGTAGAACAAGAGACCCAGTACTTC
-	TRBV7-9	TRBD1	TRBJ1-4	CASSPWDRDEKLFF	TGTGCCAGCAGCCCCTGGGACAGGGATGAAAAACTGTTTTTT
-	TRBV7-9	TRBD1	TRBJ2-7	CASSLTGGLGEEQYF	TGTGCCAGCAGCTTGACAGGGGGCCTAGGAGAAGAGCAGTACTTC
-	TRBV7-7	-	TRBJ2-5	CASSLDGRQETQYF	TGTGCTAGCAGCTTAGACGGTAGACAAGAGACCCAGTACTTC
-	TRBV10-1	-	TRBJ2-3	CASCRDISTDTQYF	TGCGCCAGTTGTCGGGACATTAGCACAGATACGCAGTATTTT
-	TRBV5-5	-	TRBJ1-3	CASSLGGSGNTIYF	TGTGCCAGCAGCTTGGGGGGATCTGGAAACACCATATATTTT
-	TRBV19	-	TRBJ2-1	CASSVRAGKEQFF	TGTGCCAGTAGTGTCAGGGCTGGAAAGGAGCAGTTCTTC
-	TRBV4-1	-	TRBJ1-2	CASSQGPSPNYGYTF	TGCGCCAGCAGCCAGGGGCCCTCTCCTAACTATGGCTACACCTTC
-	TRBV4-1	-	TRBJ2-5	CASSGAVREETQYF	TGCGCCAGCAGCGGGGCGGTCAGGGAAGAGACCCAGTACTTC
-	TRBV2	-	TRBJ1-1	CASRAQQHTEAFF	TGTGCCAGCAGAGCTCAGCAACACACTGAAGCTTTCTTT
-	TRBV2	-	TRBJ1-2	CASMFGYTF	TGTGCCAGCATGTTTGGCTACACCTTC
-	TRBV2	-	TRBJ2-5	CASSTLGVRTQYF	TGTGCCAGCAGTACACTAGGGGTGAGGACCCAGTACTTC
-	TRBV11-3	-	TRBJ2-3	CASSPGFGGPDTQYF	TGTGCCAGCAGCCCTGGCTTTGGGGGACCAGATACGCAGTATTTT
-	TRBV2	-	TRBJ1-6	CASTGRRSSYNSPLHF	TGTGCCAGCACAGGGAGAAGGAGCTCCTATAATTCACCCCTCCACTTT
-	TRBV7-9	-	TRBJ2-7	CASSLAPDGPYEQYF	TGTGCCAGCAGCTTAGCCCCGGACGGCCCCTACGAGCAGTACTTC
-	TRBV29-1	-	TRBJ1-4	CSVPGDSNEKLFF	TGCAGCGTCCCCGGGGACTCCAATGAAAAACTGTTTTTT
-	TRBV14	-	TRBJ2-1	CASSQASATGRSEQFF	TGTGCCAGCAGCCAAGCATCTGCGACAGGGAGGAGTGAGCAGTTCTTC
-	TRBV5-3	-	TRBJ2-5	CALTSEQETQYF	TGTGCCCTGACGAGCGAGCAAGAGACCCAGTACTTC
-	TRBV9	-	TRBJ1-1	CASRPVAGRAFF	TGTGCCAGCAGGCCGGTGGCCGGGCGAGCTTTCTTT
-	TRBV7-2	-	TRBJ2-1	CASSLSFAGDNEQFF	TGTGCCAGCAGCTTAAGTTTTGCTGGGGACAATGAGCAGTTCTTC
-	TRBV19	TRBD2	TRBJ2-7	CASSIGGLELNEQYF	TGTGCCAGTAGTATTGGGGGACTAGAGTTGAACGAGCAGTACTTC
-	TRBV21-1	-	TRBJ1-6	CASSKGRSNSPLHF	TGTGCCAGCAGCAAGGGTCGGAGTAATTCACCCCTCCACTTT
-	TRBV6-1	-	TRBJ1-1	CASSEWRGEAFF	TGTGCCAGCAGTGAATGGAGGGGGGAAGCTTTCTTT
few	TRBV2	TRBD1	TRBJ1-5	CATKGGGSNQPQHF	TGTGCCACCAAAGGGGGCGGGAGCAATCAGCCCCAGCATTTT
few	TRBV9	-	TRBJ1-1	CASSVAMNTEAFF	TGTGCCAGCAGCGTAGCCATGAACACTGAAGCTTTCTTT
-	TRBV2	TRBD2	TRBJ2-2	CASSEYGGGRAGELFF	TGTGCCAGCAGTGAATATGGCGGGGGACGCGCCGGGGAGCTGTTTTTT
-	TRBV9	-	TRBJ2-5	CASSVRAFGQETQYF	TGTGCCAGCAGCGTCCGGGCGTTCGGTCAAGAGACCCAGTACTTC
-	TRBV7-2	-	TRBJ1-2	CASSEAGTGNYGYTF	TGTGCCAGCAGCGAGGCCGGGACGGGGAACTATGGCTACACCTTC
-	TRBV5-1	TRBD1	TRBJ2-1	CASSLGLGTGHEQFF	TGCGCCAGCAGCTTGGGACTTGGGACAGGCCATGAGCAGTTCTTC
few	TRBV18	-	TRBJ1-6	CASSPLAGPPLHF	TGTGCCAGCTCACCATTGGCAGGACCACCCCTCCACTTT
-	TRBV5-1	-	TRBJ2-3	CASSLGQIVADTQYF	TGCGCCAGCAGCCTTGGACAGATTGTTGCAGATACGCAGTATTTT
-	TRBV18	-	TRBJ1-2	CASSPGQTNYGYTF	TGTGCCAGCTCACCAGGACAAACTAACTATGGCTACACCTTC
-	TRBV12-5	-	TRBJ1-3	CASGLIPGNTIYF	TGTGCTAGTGGCTTAATCCCTGGAAACACCATATATTTT
-	TRBV7-2	TRBD2	TRBJ2-3	CASSVRTSTGDTQYF	TGTGCCAGCAGTGTCCGGACTAGCACGGGAGATACGCAGTATTTT
-	TRBV5-4	-	TRBJ2-7	CASSLDSAYEQYF	TGTGCCAGCAGCTTGGATTCCGCCTACGAGCAGTACTTC
-	TRBV9	-	TRBJ1-2	CASSGVGAGYTF	TGTGCCAGCAGCGGGGTTGGTGCTGGCTACACCTTC
-	TRBV5-1	TRBD2	TRBJ2-7	CASSLGTSGRAYEQYF	TGCGCCAGCAGCTTGGGGACTAGCGGGAGGGCCTACGAGCAGTACTTC
-	TRBV5-1	TRBD2	TRBJ2-7	CASSLGIAGGLYEQYF	TGCGCCAGCAGCTTGGGTATAGCGGGAGGTTTGTACGAGCAGTACTTC
-	TRBV5-1	-	TRBJ1-1	CASSLVSGANTEAFF	TGCGCCAGCAGCTTGGTGTCCGGGGCGAACACTGAAGCTTTCTTT
-	TRBV19	-	TRBJ1-5	CASSSSRDTYSNQPQHF	TGTGCCAGTAGTTCGAGCCGGGACACCTATAGCAATCAGCCCCAGCATTTT
-	TRBV18	-	TRBJ2-2	CASSPRTRNTGELFF	TGTGCCAGCTCACCGAGGACAAGGAACACCGGGGAGCTGTTTTTT
-	TRBV6-1	-	TRBJ2-7	CASSGGGSARNEQYF	TGTGCCAGCAGCGGCGGGGGCTCAGCAAGGAACGAGCAGTACTTC
-	TRBV5-1	-	TRBJ2-3	CASSLVLEAFVTDTQYF	TGCGCCAGCAGCTTGGTGTTGGAGGCCTTTGTCACAGATACGCAGTATTTT
-	TRBV28	TRBD2	TRBJ2-5	CASSFRMGLAGAIQETQYF	TGTGCCAGCAGTTTCCGAATGGGGCTAGCGGGGGCCATCCAAGAGACCCAGTACTTC
-	TRBV19	-	TRBJ2-5	CASSSTYRRLWETQYF	TGTGCCAGTAGTTCGACTTACAGGAGGCTATGGGAGACCCAGTACTTC
-	TRBV11-2	-	TRBJ2-7	CASSFGGLAQYF	TGTGCCAGCAGCTTCGGGGGGCTAGCTCAGTACTTC
-	TRBV19	-	TRBJ1-2	CASRLRQAYGYTF	TGTGCCAGTAGACTTAGACAGGCCTATGGCTACACCTTC